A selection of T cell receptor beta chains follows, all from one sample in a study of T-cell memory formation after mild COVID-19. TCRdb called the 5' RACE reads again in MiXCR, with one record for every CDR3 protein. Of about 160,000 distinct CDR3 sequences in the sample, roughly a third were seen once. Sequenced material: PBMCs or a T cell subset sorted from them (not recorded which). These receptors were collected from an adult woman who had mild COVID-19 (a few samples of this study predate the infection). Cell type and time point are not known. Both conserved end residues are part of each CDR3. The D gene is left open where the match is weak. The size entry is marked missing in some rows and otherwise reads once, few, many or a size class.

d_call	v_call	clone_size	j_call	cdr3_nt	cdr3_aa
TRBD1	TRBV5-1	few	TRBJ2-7	TGCGCCAGCAGCTTGACCGGGACAGGGCCCTACGAGCAGTACTTC	CASSLTGTGPYEQYF
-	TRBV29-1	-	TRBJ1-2	TGCAGCACCTCACAGTCCTATGGCTACACCTTC	CSTSQSYGYTF
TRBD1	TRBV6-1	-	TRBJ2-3	TGTGCCAGCAGTTCGACAGGGGGAGGCACAGATACGCAGTATTTT	CASSSTGGGTDTQYF
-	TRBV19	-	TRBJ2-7	TGTGCCAGTAGTATATCTAGACAGAAACACGAGCAGTACTTC	CASSISRQKHEQYF
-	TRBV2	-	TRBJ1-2	TGTGCCAGCACCGAACAGGGATCCAACTATGGCTACACCTTC	CASTEQGSNYGYTF
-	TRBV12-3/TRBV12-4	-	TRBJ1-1	TGTGCCAGCAGTTTAAGAAGCGGAGGGAACACTGAAGCTTTCTTT	CASSLRSGGNTEAFF
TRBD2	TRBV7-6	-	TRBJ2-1	TGTGCCAGCAGCTCCACAGCAGCGGGAGTAAGTAGTAATGAGCAGTTCTTC	CASSSTAAGVSSNEQFF
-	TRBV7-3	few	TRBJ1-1	TGTGCCAGCAGCTTAGACAAGAACACTGAAGCTTTCTTT	CASSLDKNTEAFF
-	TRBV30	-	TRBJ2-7	TGTGCTTCAGCGAGGGACCACTACGAGCAGTACTTC	CASARDHYEQYF
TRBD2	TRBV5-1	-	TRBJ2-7	TGCGCCAGCAGCTCTTCTGGACTAGCCTACGAGCAGTACTTC	CASSSSGLAYEQYF
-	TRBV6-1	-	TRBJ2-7	TGTGCCAGCGAAACAGGGAAAAGCTCCTACGAGCAGTACTTC	CASETGKSSYEQYF
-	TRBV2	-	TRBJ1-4	TGTGCCAGCAGCGGGGACCGAGCTGAAAAACTGTTTTTT	CASSGDRAEKLFF
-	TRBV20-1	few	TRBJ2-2	TGCAGTGCTAGCGGGGGCACGAACACCGGGGAGCTGTTTTTT	CSASGGTNTGELFF
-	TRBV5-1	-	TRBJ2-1	TGCGCCAGCAGCTTGACACCCCATACATCGCTCGGTGAGCAGTTCTTC	CASSLTPHTSLGEQFF
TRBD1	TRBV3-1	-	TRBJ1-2	TGTGCCAGCAGCGGACAGGGCACCGCGGGAGGCTACACCTTC	CASSGQGTAGGYTF
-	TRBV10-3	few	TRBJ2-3	TGTGCCATCAGGCGACAGCTCTCAAGCACAGATACGCAGTATTTT	CAIRRQLSSTDTQYF
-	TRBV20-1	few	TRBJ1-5	TGCAGTGCTAGAGATCATGACGGGGAAGGTCAGCCCCAGCATTTT	CSARDHDGEGQPQHF
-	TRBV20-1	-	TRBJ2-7	TGCAGTGTTGAATCGAACTCCTACGAGCAGTACTTC	CSVESNSYEQYF